A selection of T cell receptor beta chains follows, all from one sample in a study of memory CD4+ T cells and cytomegalovirus serostatus. Some clones are missing from TCRdb's copy, which holds only in-frame ones; the method was immunoSEQ multiplex PCR. The table lists 45,000 to 65,000 clones, roughly 78% of them singletons. Material: memory CD4+ T cells from blood. These receptors were taken from an adult in good health and CMV-seronegative. CDR3s include the opening cysteine and the closing phenylalanine or tryptophan. D genes are given only for firm matches. A row's size may be missing; if present it is once, few, many or a size class.

V: TRBV2
D: TRBD1
size: NA
J: TRBJ1-2
CDR3: CASSEGTGDYGYTF
DNA: TGTGCCAGCAGTGAAGGGACAGGGGACTATGGCTACACCTTC

V: TRBV6-6
D: NA
size: NA
J: TRBJ1-5
CDR3: CASSYRSNQPQHF
DNA: TGTGCCAGCAGTTACAGGAGCAATCAGCCCCAGCATTTT

V: TRBV19
D: NA
size: NA
J: TRBJ2-7
CDR3: CASSIMGQTSYEQYF
DNA: TGTGCCAGTAGTATTATGGGGCAGACCTCCTACGAGCAGTACTTC

V: TRBV9
D: NA
size: NA
J: TRBJ2-2
CDR3: CASRKTNTGELFF
DNA: TGTGCCAGCAGGAAGACGAACACCGGGGAGCTGTTTTTT

V: TRBV6-5
D: NA
size: NA
J: TRBJ1-2
CDR3: CASSYQGIYGYTF
DNA: TGTGCCAGCAGTTACCAGGGAATCTATGGCTACACCTTC

V: TRBV7-2
D: TRBD2
size: few
J: TRBJ2-5
CDR3: CASSLHTSGGARETQYF
DNA: TGTGCCAGCAGCTTACATACTAGCGGGGGGGCTCGGGAGACCCAGTACTTC

V: TRBV2
D: TRBD1
size: NA
J: TRBJ2-2
CDR3: CASSEGGTGRRELFF
DNA: TGTGCCAGCAGTGAAGGCGGGACAGGACGCCGGGAGCTGTTTTTT

V: TRBV6-1
D: NA
size: few
J: TRBJ1-5
CDR3: CASSFDRRSNQPQHF
DNA: TGTGCCAGCAGCTTCGACAGGAGGAGCAATCAGCCCCAGCATTTT

V: TRBV4-1
D: TRBD1
size: NA
J: TRBJ1-4
CDR3: CASSQGDRANEKLFF
DNA: TGCGCCAGCAGCCAAGGGGACAGGGCTAATGAAAAACTGTTTTTT

V: TRBV7-2
D: TRBD1
size: NA
J: TRBJ2-3
CDR3: CASSLGHSGQGTDTQYF
DNA: TGTGCCAGCAGCTTAGGTCACTCGGGACAGGGGACAGATACGCAGTATTTT

V: TRBV10-3
D: NA
size: NA
J: TRBJ1-1
CDR3: CAIRESGLGGTEAFF
DNA: TGTGCCATCAGGGAATCAGGGCTTGGAGGGACTGAAGCTTTCTTT

V: TRBV28
D: NA
size: few
J: TRBJ2-2
CDR3: CASSFVGAAGELFF
DNA: TGTGCCAGCAGTTTTGTCGGGGCGGCCGGGGAGCTGTTTTTT

V: TRBV6-5
D: TRBD1
size: NA
J: TRBJ2-7
CDR3: CASRRTGGYEQYF
DNA: TGTGCCAGCAGGAGGACAGGGGGCTACGAGCAGTACTTC

V: TRBV4-2
D: NA
size: NA
J: TRBJ1-2
CDR3: CASSQGSPGKLWGYTF
DNA: TGTGCCAGCAGCCAAGGGTCCCCGGGAAAATTGTGGGGCTACACCTTC

V: TRBV6-1
D: NA
size: NA
J: TRBJ1-1
CDR3: CASRGAGSLNTEAFF
DNA: TGTGCCAGCAGGGGCGCAGGGAGCCTGAACACTGAAGCTTTCTTT

V: TRBV5-1
D: TRBD2
size: NA
J: TRBJ2-5
CDR3: CATGTSGAQGTQYF
DNA: TGCGCCACCGGGACTAGCGGGGCACAGGGGACCCAGTACTTC

V: TRBV29-1
D: NA
size: NA
J: TRBJ2-3
CDR3: CSVDPPGPSTDTQYF
DNA: TGCAGCGTTGATCCCCCGGGACCCAGCACAGATACGCAGTATTTT

V: TRBV11-2
D: NA
size: NA
J: TRBJ1-1
CDR3: CASSLDRAGSSTEAFF
DNA: TGTGCCAGCAGCTTAGATCGGGCGGGTTCTAGCACTGAAGCTTTCTTT

V: TRBV19
D: TRBD1
size: NA
J: TRBJ1-2
CDR3: CASTPLLPGTGLFDTF
DNA: TGTGCCAGTACCCCGCTTCTCCCCGGGACAGGGCTTTTCGACACCTTC

V: TRBV7-6
D: TRBD1
size: NA
J: TRBJ2-7
CDR3: CASSFGTGSYEQYF
DNA: TGTGCCAGCAGCTTTGGGACAGGGTCCTACGAGCAGTACTTC

V: TRBV6-1
D: NA
size: NA
J: TRBJ2-3
CDR3: CASSAERPGEASRTQYF
DNA: TGTGCCAGCAGTGCAGAACGTCCAGGGGAGGCCTCCCGTACGCAGTATTTT

V: TRBV19
D: NA
size: NA
J: TRBJ1-3
CDR3: CASSTATGSGGNTIYF
DNA: TGTGCCAGTAGTACCGCCACAGGAAGCGGTGGAAACACCATATATTTT

V: TRBV4-2
D: NA
size: NA
J: TRBJ1-5
CDR3: CASSQAGTANQPQHF
DNA: TGTGCCAGCAGCCAAGCGGGAACAGCCAATCAGCCCCAGCATTTT

V: TRBV5-8
D: NA
size: NA
J: TRBJ1-2
CDR3: CASSPQEGYGYTF
DNA: TGTGCCAGCAGCCCACAGGAGGGGTATGGCTACACCTTC

V: TRBV11-3
D: NA
size: NA
J: TRBJ2-5
CDR3: CASSFGQSQETQYF
DNA: TGTGCCAGCAGCTTTGGACAGAGCCAAGAGACCCAGTACTTC

V: TRBV4-3
D: NA
size: NA
J: TRBJ2-5
CDR3: CASSLKETQYF
DNA: TGCGCCAGCAGCCTCAAGGAGACCCAGTACTTC

V: TRBV6-1
D: NA
size: NA
J: TRBJ1-2
CDR3: CASSASGVYGYTF
DNA: TGTGCCAGCAGTGCGTCAGGGGTCTATGGCTACACCTTC

V: TRBV5-4
D: TRBD1
size: NA
J: TRBJ2-6
CDR3: CASSSGAGQGAAGANVLTF
DNA: TGTGCCAGCAGCTCCGGAGCGGGACAGGGGGCGGCTGGGGCCAACGTCCTGACTTTC

V: TRBV2
D: TRBD1
size: NA
J: TRBJ1-4
CDR3: CASSNRGPGEKLFF
DNA: TGTGCCAGCAGTAACAGGGGGCCAGGTGAAAAACTGTTTTTT

V: TRBV5-4
D: NA
size: NA
J: TRBJ2-5
CDR3: CASSRHTVQETQYF
DNA: TGTGCCAGCAGCCGACATACTGTACAAGAGACCCAGTACTTC

V: TRBV18
D: NA
size: NA
J: TRBJ1-1
CDR3: CASSPPVRGMNTEAFF
DNA: TGTGCCAGCTCACCACCGGTCAGGGGCATGAACACTGAAGCTTTCTTT

V: TRBV9
D: TRBD1
size: NA
J: TRBJ2-7
CDR3: CASSPGTGGAYEQYF
DNA: TGTGCCAGCAGCCCTGGGACAGGTGGGGCCTACGAGCAGTACTTC

V: TRBV19
D: NA
size: few
J: TRBJ1-2
CDR3: CASSIQGRSGYGYTF
DNA: TGTGCCAGTAGTATCCAGGGGAGGTCGGGGTATGGCTACACCTTC

V: TRBV2
D: NA
size: few
J: TRBJ1-5
CDR3: CASRGLPGQYSNQPQHF
DNA: TGTGCCAGCAGAGGCCTACCGGGACAATATAGCAATCAGCCCCAGCATTTT

V: TRBV4-2
D: NA
size: few
J: TRBJ1-1
CDR3: CASSQDQGANTEAFF
DNA: TGTGCCAGCAGCCAAGATCAAGGTGCGAACACTGAAGCTTTCTTT

V: TRBV5-1
D: NA
size: few
J: TRBJ1-1
CDR3: CASSLGGIGEAFF
DNA: TGCGCCAGCAGCTTGGGAGGGATCGGTGAAGCTTTCTTT

V: TRBV10-3
D: NA
size: NA
J: TRBJ1-1
CDR3: CAIIDTANTEAFF
DNA: TGTGCCATCATCGACACTGCGAACACTGAAGCTTTCTTT

V: TRBV27
D: NA
size: NA
J: TRBJ1-5
CDR3: CASSFTVSNQPQHF
DNA: TGTGCCAGCAGTTTCACAGTGAGCAATCAGCCCCAGCATTTT

V: TRBV30
D: TRBD1
size: NA
J: TRBJ2-7
CDR3: CAWGQGGYEQYF
DNA: TGTGCCTGGGGACAGGGGGGGTACGAGCAGTACTTC

V: TRBV5-1
D: NA
size: once
J: TRBJ2-5
CDR3: CASSLAGFGGIQETQYF
DNA: TGCGCCAGCAGCTTGGCCGGGTTCGGGGGAATCCAAGAGACCCAGTACTTC

V: TRBV7-2
D: NA
size: NA
J: TRBJ2-3
CDR3: CASSLWGGGGTDTQYF
DNA: TGTGCCAGCAGCTTATGGGGCGGGGGCGGCACAGATACGCAGTATTTT

V: TRBV11-3
D: TRBD1
size: NA
J: TRBJ2-7
CDR3: CASSPGQGETNYEQYF
DNA: TGTGCCAGCAGCCCAGGACAGGGGGAGACGAACTACGAGCAGTACTTC

V: TRBV5-1
D: NA
size: NA
J: TRBJ1-1
CDR3: CASSLFGADTEAFF
DNA: TGCGCCAGCAGCTTGTTTGGGGCTGACACTGAAGCTTTCTTT

V: TRBV2
D: TRBD2
size: NA
J: TRBJ2-3
CDR3: CASSDGGGSTDTQYF
DNA: TGTGCCAGCAGTGATGGCGGGGGTAGCACAGATACGCAGTATTTT

V: TRBV6-1
D: TRBD1
size: NA
J: TRBJ2-5
CDR3: CASSPRDRVQETQYF
DNA: TGTGCCAGCAGTCCCCGGGACAGGGTCCAAGAGACCCAGTACTTC

V: TRBV5-4
D: TRBD1
size: NA
J: TRBJ2-5
CDR3: CASSFGTVQETQYF
DNA: TGTGCCAGCAGCTTCGGGACAGTCCAAGAGACCCAGTACTTC

V: TRBV7-2
D: NA
size: NA
J: TRBJ1-1
CDR3: CASSLQGNTEAFF
DNA: TGTGCCAGCAGCTTACAGGGTAACACTGAAGCTTTCTTT

V: TRBV7-6
D: NA
size: NA
J: TRBJ2-4
CDR3: CASSNRPGPGKNIQYF
DNA: TGTGCCAGCAGCAATAGACCGGGACCAGGGAAAAACATTCAGTACTTC

V: TRBV30
D: NA
size: NA
J: TRBJ1-5
CDR3: CAWGMSGQPQHF
DNA: TGTGCCTGGGGGATGAGCGGTCAGCCCCAGCATTTT

V: TRBV5-1
D: NA
size: NA
J: TRBJ2-1
CDR3: CASSLEVGLYNEQFF
DNA: TGCGCCAGCAGCTTGGAGGTAGGCCTTTACAATGAGCAGTTCTTC

V: TRBV30
D: TRBD2
size: once
J: TRBJ2-5
CDR3: CACYRGGADETQYF
DNA: TGTGCCTGTTACCGCGGGGGGGCCGATGAGACCCAGTACTTC

V: TRBV30
D: NA
size: NA
J: TRBJ1-6
CDR3: CAWNPGVPYNSPLHF
DNA: TGTGCCTGGAACCCAGGCGTGCCCTATAATTCACCCCTCCACTTT

V: TRBV14
D: TRBD1
size: NA
J: TRBJ1-2
CDR3: CASSLSQDRGRGYTF
DNA: TGTGCCAGCAGCCTAAGTCAGGACAGGGGACGTGGCTACACCTTC

V: TRBV7-2
D: NA
size: NA
J: TRBJ2-2
CDR3: CASSLRVGGPNTGELFF
DNA: TGTGCCAGCAGCTTAAGGGTGGGGGGGCCAAACACCGGGGAGCTGTTTTTT

V: TRBV28
D: TRBD1
size: NA
J: TRBJ2-7
CDR3: CASSAGGGDEQYF
DNA: TGTGCCAGCAGTGCAGGGGGCGGCGACGAGCAGTACTTC

V: TRBV7-9
D: TRBD1
size: NA
J: TRBJ2-5
CDR3: CASSLEWTGTKETQYF
DNA: TGTGCCAGCAGCTTAGAGTGGACAGGGACGAAGGAGACCCAGTACTTC

V: TRBV5-4
D: NA
size: NA
J: TRBJ2-6
CDR3: CASSLGSSSGANVLTF
DNA: TGTGCCAGCAGCTTGGGTTCTAGCTCTGGGGCCAACGTCCTGACTTTC